Given below is one T cell receptor beta chain in context. Its antigen is still unknown. The record originates from a study of response to subunit inactivated influenza vaccine. This CDR3 comprises 16 residues. Germline loops: CDR1 SEHNR, CDR2 FQNEAQ (reference sequence). The V gene end was trimmed by 4 bases and the J gene end by 4 bases; junction bases not matched to a gene: 10. Study results and caveats: The authors suggested that every seasonal influenza vaccination recruits few new T cells.

Using its own MiXCR run on the RT-PCR reads, TCRdb lists one record per CDR3 protein. Of some 500,000 distinct CDR3 sequences detected, 25% appear once; the ten largest clones hold 1.9%. The specimen was CD4+ T cells sorted from PBMCs, collected less than 6 days after vaccination. V is TRBV7-9 and J is TRBJ2-1; 7 positions agree with TRBD2. The source of this sequence is a man in his forties or fifties who received an inactivated influenza vaccine. The DNA for the CDR3 is TGTGCCAGCAGCTCAATCGGGGGGACTCAATACAATGAGCAGTTCTTC. This encodes CASSSIGGTQYNEQFF.